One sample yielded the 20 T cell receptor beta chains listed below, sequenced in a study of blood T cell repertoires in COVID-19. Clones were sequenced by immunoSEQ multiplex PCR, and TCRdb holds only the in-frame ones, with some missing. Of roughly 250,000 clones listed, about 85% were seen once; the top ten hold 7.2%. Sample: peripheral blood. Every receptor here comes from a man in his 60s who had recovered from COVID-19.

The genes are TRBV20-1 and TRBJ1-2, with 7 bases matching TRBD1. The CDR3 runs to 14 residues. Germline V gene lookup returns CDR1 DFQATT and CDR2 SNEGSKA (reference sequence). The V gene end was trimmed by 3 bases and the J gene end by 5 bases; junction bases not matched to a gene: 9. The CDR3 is CSASRTGPHYGYTF. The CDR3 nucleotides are TGCAGTGCTAGTAGGACAGGTCCTCATTATGGCTACACCTTC.

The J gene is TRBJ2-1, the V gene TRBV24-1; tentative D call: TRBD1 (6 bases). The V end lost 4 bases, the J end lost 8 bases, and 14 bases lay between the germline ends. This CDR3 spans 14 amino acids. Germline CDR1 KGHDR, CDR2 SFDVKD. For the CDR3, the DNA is TGTGCCACCAGTGACCGAGGGGGATTCTATGAGCAGTTCTTC. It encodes CATSDRGGFYEQFF.

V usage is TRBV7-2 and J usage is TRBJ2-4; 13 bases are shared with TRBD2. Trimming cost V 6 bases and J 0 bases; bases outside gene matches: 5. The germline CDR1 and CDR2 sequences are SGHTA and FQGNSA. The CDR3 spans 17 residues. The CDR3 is CASRLAGGPLAKNIQYF. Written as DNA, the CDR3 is TGTGCCAGCAGACTAGCGGGGGGGCCCCTAGCCAAAAACATTCAGTACTTC.

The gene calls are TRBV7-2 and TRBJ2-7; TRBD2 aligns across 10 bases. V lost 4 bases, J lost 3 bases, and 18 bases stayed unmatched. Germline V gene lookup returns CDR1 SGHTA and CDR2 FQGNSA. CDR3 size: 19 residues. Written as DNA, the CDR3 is TGTGCCAGCAGCTCCCCCCACCCATTACTAGCGGGGCTTCACTACGAGCAGTACTTC. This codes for CASSSPHPLLAGLHYEQYF. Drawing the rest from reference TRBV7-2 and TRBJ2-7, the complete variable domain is GAGVSQSPSNKVTEKGKDVELRCDPISGHTALYWYRQSLGQGLEFLIYFQGNSAPDKSGLPSDRFSAERTGGSVSTLTIQRTQQEDSAVYLCASSSPHPLLAGLHYEQYFGPGTRLTVT.

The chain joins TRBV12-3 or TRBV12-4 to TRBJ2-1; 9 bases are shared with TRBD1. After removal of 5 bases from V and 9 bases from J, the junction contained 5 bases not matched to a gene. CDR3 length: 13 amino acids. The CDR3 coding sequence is TGTGCCAGCAGTATTACAGGGGGCGGTGAGCAGTTCTTC. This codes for CASSITGGGEQFF.

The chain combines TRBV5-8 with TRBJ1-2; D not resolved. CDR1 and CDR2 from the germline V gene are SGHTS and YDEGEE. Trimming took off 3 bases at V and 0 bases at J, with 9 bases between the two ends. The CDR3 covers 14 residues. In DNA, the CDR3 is TGTGCCAGCAGCTACCCGCAGACTAACTATGGCTACACCTTC. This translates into CASSYPQTNYGYTF.

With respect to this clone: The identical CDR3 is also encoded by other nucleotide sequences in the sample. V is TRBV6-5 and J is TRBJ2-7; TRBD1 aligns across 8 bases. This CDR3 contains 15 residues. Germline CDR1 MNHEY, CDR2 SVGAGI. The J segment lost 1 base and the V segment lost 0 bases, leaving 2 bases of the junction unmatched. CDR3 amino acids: CASSYSNRGSYEQYF. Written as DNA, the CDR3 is TGTGCCAGCAGTTACTCGAACAGGGGGTCCTACGAGCAGTACTTC.

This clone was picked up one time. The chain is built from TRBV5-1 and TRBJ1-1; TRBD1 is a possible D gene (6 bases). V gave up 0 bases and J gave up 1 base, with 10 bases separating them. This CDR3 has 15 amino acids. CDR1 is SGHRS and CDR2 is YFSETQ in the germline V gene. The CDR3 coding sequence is TGCGCCAGCAGCTTGGGGGGGCTATCGAACACTGAAGCTTTCTTT. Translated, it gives CASSLGGLSNTEAFF.

CDR3 region: CAGGEGSYEQYV. The CDR3 region has the DNA TGTGCCGGGGGGGAGGGCTCCTACGAGCAGTACGTC. The chain links TRBV25-1 to TRBJ2-7; 7 bases fit TRBD2. Germline V gene sequence: CDR1 MGHDK, CDR2 SYGVNS. The CDR3 totals 12 residues. V gave up 11 bases and J gave up 0 bases; unmatched junction bases: 4.

The CDR3 reads CASSLQVWSTEAFF. The CDR3 DNA is TGTGCCAGCAGCTTACAGGTCTGGTCCACTGAAGCTTTCTTT. The rearrangement joins TRBV5-4 to TRBJ1-1; D may be TRBD1 (5 bases). Germline V lookup: CDR1 SGHNT, CDR2 YYREEE (reference sequence). The CDR3 totals 14 residues. Trimming pared 2 bases from V and 4 bases from J, leaving 12 bases between.

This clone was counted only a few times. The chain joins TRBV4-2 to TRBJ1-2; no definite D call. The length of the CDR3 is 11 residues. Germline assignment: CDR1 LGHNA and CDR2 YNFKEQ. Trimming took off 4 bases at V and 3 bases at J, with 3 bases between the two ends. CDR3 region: CASSRDYGYTF. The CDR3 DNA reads TGTGCCAGCAGCCGAGACTATGGCTACACCTTC.

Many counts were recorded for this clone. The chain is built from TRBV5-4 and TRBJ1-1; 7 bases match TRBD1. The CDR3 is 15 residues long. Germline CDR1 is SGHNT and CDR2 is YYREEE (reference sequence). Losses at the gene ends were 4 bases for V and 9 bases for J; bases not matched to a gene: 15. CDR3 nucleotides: TGTGCCAGCAGCCCGCAGGGGGTATTGGGTTCCCAAGCTTTCTTT. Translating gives CASSPQGVLGSQAFF.

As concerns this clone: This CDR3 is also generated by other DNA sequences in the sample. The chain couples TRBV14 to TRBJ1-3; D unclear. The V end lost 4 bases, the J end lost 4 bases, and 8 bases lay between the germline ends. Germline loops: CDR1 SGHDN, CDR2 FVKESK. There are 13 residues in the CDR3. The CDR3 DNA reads TGTGCCAGCAGCCCGTTTCCGGGAAACACCATATATTTT. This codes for CASSPFPGNTIYF.

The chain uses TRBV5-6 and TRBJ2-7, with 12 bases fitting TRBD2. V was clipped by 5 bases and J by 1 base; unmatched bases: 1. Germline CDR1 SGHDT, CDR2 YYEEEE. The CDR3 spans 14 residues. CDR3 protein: CASSLAGGSYEQYV. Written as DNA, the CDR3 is TGTGCCAGCAGTCTAGCGGGGGGGTCCTACGAGCAGTACGTC.

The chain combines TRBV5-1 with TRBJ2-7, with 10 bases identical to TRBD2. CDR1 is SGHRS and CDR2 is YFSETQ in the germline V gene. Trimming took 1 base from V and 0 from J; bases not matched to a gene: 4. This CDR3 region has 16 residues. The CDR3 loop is CASSLPLAGSSYEQYF. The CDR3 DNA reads TGCGCCAGCAGCTTGCCACTAGCGGGGAGCTCCTACGAGCAGTACTTC.

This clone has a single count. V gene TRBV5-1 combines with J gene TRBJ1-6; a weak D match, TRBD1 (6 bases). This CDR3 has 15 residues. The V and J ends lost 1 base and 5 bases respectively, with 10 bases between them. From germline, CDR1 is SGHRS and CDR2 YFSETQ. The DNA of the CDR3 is TGCGCCAGCAGCTTGTTCGGACAGAATAATTCACCCCTCCACTTT. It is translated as CASSLFGQNNSPLHF.

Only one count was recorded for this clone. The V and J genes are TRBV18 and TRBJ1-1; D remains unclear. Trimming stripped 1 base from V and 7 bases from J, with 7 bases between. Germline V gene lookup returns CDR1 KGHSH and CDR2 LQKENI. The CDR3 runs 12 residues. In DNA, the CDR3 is TGTGCCAGCTCACCACGTTCGGGTGAAGCTTTCTTT. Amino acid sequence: CASSPRSGEAFF.

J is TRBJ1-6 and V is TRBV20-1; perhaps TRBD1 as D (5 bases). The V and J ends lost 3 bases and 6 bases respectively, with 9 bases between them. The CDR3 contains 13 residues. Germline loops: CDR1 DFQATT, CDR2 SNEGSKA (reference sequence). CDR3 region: CSASGRVNSPLHF. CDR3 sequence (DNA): TGCAGTGCTAGTGGCAGGGTTAATTCACCCCTCCACTTT.

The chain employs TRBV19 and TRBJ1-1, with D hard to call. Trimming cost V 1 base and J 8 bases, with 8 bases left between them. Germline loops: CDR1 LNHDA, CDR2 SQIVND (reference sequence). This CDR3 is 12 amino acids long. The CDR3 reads CASSIGRGEAFF. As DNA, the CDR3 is TGTGCCAGTAGTATAGGGAGAGGAGAAGCTTTCTTT. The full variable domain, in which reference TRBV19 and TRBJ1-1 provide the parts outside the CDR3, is DGGITQSPKYLFRKEGQNVTLSCEQNLNHDAMYWYRQDPGQGLRLIYYSQIVNDFQKGDIAEGYSVSREKKESFPLTVTSAQKNPTAFYLCASSIGRGEAFFGQGTRLTVV.

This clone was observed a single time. The CDR3 DNA reads TGTGCCATCAGTGAGTCGGCGACAAGCTCCTACGAGCAGTACTTC. It specifies CAISESATSSYEQYF. The chain employs TRBV10-3 and TRBJ2-7; D remains ambiguous. Trimming stripped 0 bases from V and 0 bases from J, with 9 bases between. Germline CDR1 ENHRY, CDR2 SYGVKD. The CDR3 has 15 amino acids.